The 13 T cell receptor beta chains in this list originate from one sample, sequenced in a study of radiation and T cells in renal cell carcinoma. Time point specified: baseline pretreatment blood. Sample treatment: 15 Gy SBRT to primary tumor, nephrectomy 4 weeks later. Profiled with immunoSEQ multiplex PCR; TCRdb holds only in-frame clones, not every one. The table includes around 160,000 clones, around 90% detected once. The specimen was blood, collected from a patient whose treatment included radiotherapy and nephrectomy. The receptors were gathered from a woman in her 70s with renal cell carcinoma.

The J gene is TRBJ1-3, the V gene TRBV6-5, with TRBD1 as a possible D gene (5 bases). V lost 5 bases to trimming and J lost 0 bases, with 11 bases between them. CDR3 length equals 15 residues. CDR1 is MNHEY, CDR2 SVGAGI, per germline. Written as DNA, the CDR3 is TGTGCCAGCAGTACCTGGGGCCACTCTGGAAACACCATATATTTT. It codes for CASSTWGHSGNTIYF.

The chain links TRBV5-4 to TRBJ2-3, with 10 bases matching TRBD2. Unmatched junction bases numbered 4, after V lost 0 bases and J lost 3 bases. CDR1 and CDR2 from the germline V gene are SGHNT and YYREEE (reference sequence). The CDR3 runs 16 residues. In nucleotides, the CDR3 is TGTGCCAGCAGCTTGGATCCAGCGGGGGGGACAGATACGCAGTATTTT. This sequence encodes CASSLDPAGGTDTQYF.

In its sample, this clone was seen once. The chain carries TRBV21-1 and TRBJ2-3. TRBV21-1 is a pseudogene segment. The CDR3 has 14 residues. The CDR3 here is CARRAGSCTDTQYF. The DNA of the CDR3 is TGTGCCAGACGAGCCGGCAGTTGCACAGATACGCAGTATTTT.

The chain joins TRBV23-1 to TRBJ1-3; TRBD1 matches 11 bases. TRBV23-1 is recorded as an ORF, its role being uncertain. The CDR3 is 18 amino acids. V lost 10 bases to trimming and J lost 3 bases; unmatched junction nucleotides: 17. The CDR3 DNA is TGCGCCATCCAACCCGGACAGGGGGCCGGACTAGGTGGAAACACCATATATTTT. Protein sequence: CAIQPGQGAGLGGNTIYF.

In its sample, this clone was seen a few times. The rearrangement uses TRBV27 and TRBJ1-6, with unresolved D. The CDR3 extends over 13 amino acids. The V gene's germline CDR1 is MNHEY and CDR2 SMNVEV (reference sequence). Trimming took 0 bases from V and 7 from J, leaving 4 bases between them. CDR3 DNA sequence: TGTGCCAGCAGTTTATCGTTGAATTCACCCCTCCACTTT. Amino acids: CASSLSLNSPLHF.

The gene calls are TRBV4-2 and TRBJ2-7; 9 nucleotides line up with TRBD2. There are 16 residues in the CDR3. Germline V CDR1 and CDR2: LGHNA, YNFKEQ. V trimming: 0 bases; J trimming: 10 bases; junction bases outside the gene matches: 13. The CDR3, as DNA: TGTGCCAGCAGCCAAGATAGGAGCGGGGGGACTACGAATCAGTACTTC. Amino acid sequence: CASSQDRSGGTTNQYF.

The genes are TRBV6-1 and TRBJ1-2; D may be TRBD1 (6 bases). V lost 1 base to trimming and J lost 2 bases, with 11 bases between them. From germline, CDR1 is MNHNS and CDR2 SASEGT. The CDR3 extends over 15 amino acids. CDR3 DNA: TGTGCCAGCAGTGAAGGCTGGGGGCTAAACTATGGCTACACCTTC. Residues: CASSEGWGLNYGYTF.

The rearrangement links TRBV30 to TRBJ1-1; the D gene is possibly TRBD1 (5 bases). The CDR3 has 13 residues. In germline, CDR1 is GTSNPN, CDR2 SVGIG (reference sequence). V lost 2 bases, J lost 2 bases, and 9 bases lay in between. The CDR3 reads CAWSIDSNTEAFF. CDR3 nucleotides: TGTGCCTGGAGTATCGACAGTAACACTGAAGCTTTCTTT.

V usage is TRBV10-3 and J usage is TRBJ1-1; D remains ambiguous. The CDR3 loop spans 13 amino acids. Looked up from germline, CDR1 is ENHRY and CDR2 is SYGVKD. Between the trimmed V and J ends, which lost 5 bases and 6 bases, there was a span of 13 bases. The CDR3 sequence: CAISLSEWAEAFF. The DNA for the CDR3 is TGTGCCATCAGTTTATCAGAGTGGGCTGAAGCTTTCTTT.

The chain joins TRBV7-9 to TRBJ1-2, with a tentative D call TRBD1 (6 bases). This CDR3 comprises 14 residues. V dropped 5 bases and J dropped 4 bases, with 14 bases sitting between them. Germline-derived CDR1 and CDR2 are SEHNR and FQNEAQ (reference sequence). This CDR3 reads CASSAPGHGYGYTF. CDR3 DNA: TGTGCCAGCAGCGCCCCGGGACACGGCTATGGCTACACCTTC.

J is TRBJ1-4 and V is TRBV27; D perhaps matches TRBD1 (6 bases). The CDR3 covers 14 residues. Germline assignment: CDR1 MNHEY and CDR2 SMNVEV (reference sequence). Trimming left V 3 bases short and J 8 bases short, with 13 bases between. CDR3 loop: CASSLGGWEEKLFF. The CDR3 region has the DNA TGTGCCAGCAGTTTGGGGGGCTGGGAGGAAAAACTGTTTTTT.

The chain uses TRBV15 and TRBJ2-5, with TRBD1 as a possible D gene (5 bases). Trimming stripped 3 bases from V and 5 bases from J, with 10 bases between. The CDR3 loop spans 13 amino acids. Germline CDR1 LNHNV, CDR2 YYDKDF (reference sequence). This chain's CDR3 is CATSSFSGETQYF. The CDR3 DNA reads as TGTGCCACCAGCAGCTTCTCAGGGGAGACCCAGTACTTC. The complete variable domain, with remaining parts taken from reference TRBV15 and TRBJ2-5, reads DAMVIQNPRYQVTQFGKPVTLSCSQTLNHNVMYWYQQKSSQAPKLLFHYYDKDFNNEADTPDNFQSRRPNTSFCFLDIRSPGLGDTAMYLCATSSFSGETQYFGPGTRLLVL.

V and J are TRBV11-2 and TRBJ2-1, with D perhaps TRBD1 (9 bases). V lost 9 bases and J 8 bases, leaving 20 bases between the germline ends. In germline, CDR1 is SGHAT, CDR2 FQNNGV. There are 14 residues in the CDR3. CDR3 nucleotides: TGTGCCAGTAGCGGGGACAGGGTGGGTCATGAGCAGTTCTTC. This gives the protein CASSGDRVGHEQFF.